Listed below are T cell receptor beta chains from one sample, sequenced in a study of beta chain features in type 1 diabetes. Repertoires were generated with immunoSEQ multiplex PCR, while TCRdb's copy carries only in-frame clones and drops some. The profile covers 350,000 or so clones, with about 20% appearing a single time and 0.035% to 0.05% taken by the ten largest. The sequencing sample was made of naive CD4+ T cells from blood. The receptors here all came from a woman under 30 in good health. Each CDR3 is given without its conserved first and last residue. A D gene is named only where the DNA matches it firmly. Some rows have no size entry. The others give once, few or many, or a class for an expanded clone.

clone_size cdr3_length v_call d_call cdr3_aa
few 13 TRBV9 . ASSVEVGASSPLH
. 10 TRBV6-1 TRBD1 ASDRDYYGYT
. 10 TRBV4-2 . ASSQRRAEQY
few 12 TRBV4-3 . ASSQEEGNTEAF
. 10 TRBV9 . ASSPRTDTQY
. 12 TRBV6-5 . ASSYGPASYEQY
. 13 TRBV5-6 TRBD1 ASSTPGQVSYEQY
. 12 TRBV5-4 TRBD2 ASSPAGGRETQY
once 12 TRBV7-2 . ASSLHGGSQPQH
. 15 TRBV4-2 TRBD2 ASSQDLAGGRTDTQY
once 12 TRBV29-1 . SVEVGVAKNIQY
few 14 TRBV4-2 . ASSQVAGSGYNEQF
few 12 TRBV5-1 . ASTWGVNGDGYT
few 12 TRBV9 TRBD1 ASSPQGGRETQY
. 14 TRBV9 TRBD1 ASSVLGTGNSYEQY
few 11 TRBV5-1 . ASSPDSAETQY
. 12 TRBV9 TRBD1 ASSAGQGVYEQY
. 12 TRBV30 . AWSPWDSGNTIY
few 14 TRBV4-1 TRBD2 ASSQEGEGGYNEQF
. 10 TRBV11-2 . ASSPGSNEQF
. 14 TRBV16 TRBD2 ASSQRGGRIQETQY
. 12 TRBV18 . ASSPTEGSYEQY
. 12 TRBV7-2 . ASSPRDVNYGYT
. 11 TRBV7-6 . ASSPLTGEKLF
few 11 TRBV7-9 . ASSLAEGQPQH
. 10 TRBV7-2 TRBD1 ASSLDTTGNI
once 10 TRBV7-2 TRBD1 ASSPRGETQY
few 10 TRBV9 . ASSGEGNTIY
few 12 TRBV5-5 . ASSLGDSHREQF
few 12 TRBV30 TRBD1 AWSHRDRGYEQY